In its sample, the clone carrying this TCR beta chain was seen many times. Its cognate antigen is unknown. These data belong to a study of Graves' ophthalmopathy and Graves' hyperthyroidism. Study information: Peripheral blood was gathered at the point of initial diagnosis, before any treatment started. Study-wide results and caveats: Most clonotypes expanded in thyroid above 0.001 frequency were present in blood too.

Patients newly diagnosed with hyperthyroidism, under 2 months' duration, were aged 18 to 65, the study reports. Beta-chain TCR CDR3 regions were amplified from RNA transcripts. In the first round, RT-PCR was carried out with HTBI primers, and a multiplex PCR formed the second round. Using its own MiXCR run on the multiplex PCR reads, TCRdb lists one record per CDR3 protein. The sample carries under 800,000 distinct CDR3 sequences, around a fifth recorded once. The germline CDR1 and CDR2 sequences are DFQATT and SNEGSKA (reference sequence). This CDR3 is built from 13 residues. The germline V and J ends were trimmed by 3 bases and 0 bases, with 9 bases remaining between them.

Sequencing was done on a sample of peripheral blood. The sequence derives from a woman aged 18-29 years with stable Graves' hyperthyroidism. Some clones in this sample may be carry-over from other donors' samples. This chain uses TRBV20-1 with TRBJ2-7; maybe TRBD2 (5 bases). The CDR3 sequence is CSARDWSSYEQYF. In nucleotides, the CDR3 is TGCAGTGCTAGGGACTGGAGCTCCTACGAGCAGTACTTC.